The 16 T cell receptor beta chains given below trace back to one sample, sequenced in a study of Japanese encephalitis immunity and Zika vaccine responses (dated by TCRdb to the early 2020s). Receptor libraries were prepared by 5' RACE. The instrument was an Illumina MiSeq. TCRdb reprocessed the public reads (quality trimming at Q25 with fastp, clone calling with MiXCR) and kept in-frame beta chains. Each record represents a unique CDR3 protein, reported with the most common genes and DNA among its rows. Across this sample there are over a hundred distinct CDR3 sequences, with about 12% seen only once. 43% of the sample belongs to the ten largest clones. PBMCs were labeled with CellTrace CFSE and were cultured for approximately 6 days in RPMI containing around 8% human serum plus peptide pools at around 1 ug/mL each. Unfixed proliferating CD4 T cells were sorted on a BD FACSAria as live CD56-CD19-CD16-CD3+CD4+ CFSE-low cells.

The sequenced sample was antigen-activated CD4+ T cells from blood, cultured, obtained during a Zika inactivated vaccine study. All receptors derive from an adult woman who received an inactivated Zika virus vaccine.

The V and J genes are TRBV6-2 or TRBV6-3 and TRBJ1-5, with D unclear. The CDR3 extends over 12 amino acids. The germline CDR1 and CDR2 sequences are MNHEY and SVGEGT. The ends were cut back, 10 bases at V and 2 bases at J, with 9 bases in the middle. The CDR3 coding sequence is TGTGCCACTGACCGGGGCAATCAGCCCCAGCATTTT. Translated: CATDRGNQPQHF.

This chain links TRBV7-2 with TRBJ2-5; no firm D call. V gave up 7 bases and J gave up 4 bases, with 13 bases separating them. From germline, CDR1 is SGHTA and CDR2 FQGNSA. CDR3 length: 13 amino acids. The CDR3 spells CASTPPAGETQYF. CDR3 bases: TGTGCCAGCACCCCCCCGGCCGGAGAGACCCAGTACTTC.

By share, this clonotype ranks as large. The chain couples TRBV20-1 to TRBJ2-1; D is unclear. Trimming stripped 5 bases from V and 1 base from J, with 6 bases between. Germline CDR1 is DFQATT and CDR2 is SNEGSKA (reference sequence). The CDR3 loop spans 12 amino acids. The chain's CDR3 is CSAVESYNEQFF. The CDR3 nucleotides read TGCAGTGCTGTAGAATCCTACAATGAGCAGTTCTTC.

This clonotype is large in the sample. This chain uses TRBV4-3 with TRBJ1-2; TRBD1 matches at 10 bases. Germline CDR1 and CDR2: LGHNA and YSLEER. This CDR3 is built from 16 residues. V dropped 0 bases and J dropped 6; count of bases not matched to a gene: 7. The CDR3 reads CASSQDGGQGPDGYTF. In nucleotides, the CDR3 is TGCGCCAGCAGCCAAGATGGGGGACAGGGGCCCGATGGCTACACCTTC.

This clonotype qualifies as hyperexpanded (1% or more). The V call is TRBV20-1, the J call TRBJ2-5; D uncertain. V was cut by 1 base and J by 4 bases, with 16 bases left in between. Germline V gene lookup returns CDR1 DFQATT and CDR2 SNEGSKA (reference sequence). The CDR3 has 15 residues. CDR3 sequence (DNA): TGCAGTGCTAGAGGGGCGAGCGACTTAACAGAGACCCAGTACTTC. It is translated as CSARGASDLTETQYF.

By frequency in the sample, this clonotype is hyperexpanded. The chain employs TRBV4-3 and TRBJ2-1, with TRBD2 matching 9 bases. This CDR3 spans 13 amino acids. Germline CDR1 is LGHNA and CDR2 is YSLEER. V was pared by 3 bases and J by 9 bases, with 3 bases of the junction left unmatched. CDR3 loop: CASSQTSGGEQFF. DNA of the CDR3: TGCGCCAGCAGCCAGACTAGCGGAGGTGAGCAGTTCTTC.

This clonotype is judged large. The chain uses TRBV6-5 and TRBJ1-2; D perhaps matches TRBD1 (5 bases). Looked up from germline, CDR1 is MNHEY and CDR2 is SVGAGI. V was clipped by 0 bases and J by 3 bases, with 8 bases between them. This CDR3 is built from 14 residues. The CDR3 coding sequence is TGTGCCAGCAGTTACTCGCCGGGGGACTATGGCTACACCTTC. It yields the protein CASSYSPGDYGYTF.

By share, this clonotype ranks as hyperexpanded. CDR3 nucleotides: TGCGCCAGCAGCCAAGTTTCGGGAGGCGCCACAGATACGCAGTATTTT. Amino acids: CASSQVSGGATDTQYF. The V gene is TRBV4-3, the J gene TRBJ2-3; 7 nucleotides match TRBD2. Trimming at V came to 1 base and at J to 2 bases, leaving 6 bases not matched to a gene. The germline gives CDR1 LGHNA, CDR2 YSLEER. The CDR3 is 16 residues long.

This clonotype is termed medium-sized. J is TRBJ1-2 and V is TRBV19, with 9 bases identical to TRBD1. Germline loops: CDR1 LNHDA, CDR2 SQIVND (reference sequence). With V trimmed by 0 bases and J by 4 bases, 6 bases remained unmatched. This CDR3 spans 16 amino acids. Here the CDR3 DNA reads TGTGCCAGTAGTATAGAAACCCCGACAGGGGGCTATGGCTACACCTTC. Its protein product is CASSIETPTGGYGYTF.

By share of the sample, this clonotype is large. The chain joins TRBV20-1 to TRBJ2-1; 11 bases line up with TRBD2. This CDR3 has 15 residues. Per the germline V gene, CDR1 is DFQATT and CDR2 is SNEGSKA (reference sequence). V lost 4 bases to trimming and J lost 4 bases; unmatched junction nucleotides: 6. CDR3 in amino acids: CSAISGGAGYNEQFF. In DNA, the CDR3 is TGCAGTGCTATTAGCGGGGGGGCCGGGTACAATGAGCAGTTCTTC.

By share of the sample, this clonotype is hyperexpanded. This CDR3 reads CASSQVEAGNSPLHF. The CDR3 DNA sequence: TGCGCCAGCAGCCAAGTGGAGGCCGGGAATTCACCCCTCCACTTT. The J gene is TRBJ1-6, the V gene TRBV4-3; unclear D gene. Per the germline V gene, CDR1 is LGHNA and CDR2 is YSLEER. V was clipped by 1 base and J by 7 bases, with 11 bases between them. CDR3 size: 15 residues.

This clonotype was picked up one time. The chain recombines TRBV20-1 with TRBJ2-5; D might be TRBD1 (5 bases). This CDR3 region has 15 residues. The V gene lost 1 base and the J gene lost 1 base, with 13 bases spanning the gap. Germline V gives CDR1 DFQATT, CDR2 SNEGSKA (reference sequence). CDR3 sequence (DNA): TGCAGTGCTAGAGCCGCGACGGACATCCAAGAGACCCAGTACTTC. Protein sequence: CSARAATDIQETQYF.

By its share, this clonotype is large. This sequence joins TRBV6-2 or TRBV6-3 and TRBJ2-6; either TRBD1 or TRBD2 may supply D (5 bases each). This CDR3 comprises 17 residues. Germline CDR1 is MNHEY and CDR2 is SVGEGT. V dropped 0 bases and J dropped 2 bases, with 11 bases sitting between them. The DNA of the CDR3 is TGTGCCAGCAGTTACTCCTCGGGACCTGCTGGGGCCAACGTCCTGACTTTC. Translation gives CASSYSSGPAGANVLTF.

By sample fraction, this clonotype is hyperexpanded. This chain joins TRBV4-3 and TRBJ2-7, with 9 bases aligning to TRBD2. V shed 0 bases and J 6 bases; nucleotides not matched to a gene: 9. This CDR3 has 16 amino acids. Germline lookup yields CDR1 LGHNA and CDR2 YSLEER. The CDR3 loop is CASSQEGVAGVSEQYF. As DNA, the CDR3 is TGCGCCAGCAGCCAAGAAGGGGTAGCGGGAGTCTCCGAGCAGTACTTC.

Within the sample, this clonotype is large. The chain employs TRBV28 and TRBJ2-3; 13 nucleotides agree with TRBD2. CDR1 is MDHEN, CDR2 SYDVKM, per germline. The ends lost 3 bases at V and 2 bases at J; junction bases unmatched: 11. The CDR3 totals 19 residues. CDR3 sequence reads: CASSLVGLAGDTLTDTQYF. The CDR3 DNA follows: TGTGCCAGCAGTTTGGTAGGACTAGCGGGAGATACTCTCACAGATACGCAGTATTTT.

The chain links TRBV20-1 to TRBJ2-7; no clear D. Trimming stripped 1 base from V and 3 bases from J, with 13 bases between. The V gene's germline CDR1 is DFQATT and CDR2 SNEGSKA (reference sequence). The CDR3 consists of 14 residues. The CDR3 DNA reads TGCAGTGCTAGAGGGGTTTCGGGTATCTACGAGCAGTACTTC. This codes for CSARGVSGIYEQYF.